These 23 T cell receptor beta chains were sequenced from one sample in a study of PD-L1 blockade in urothelial cancer. TCRdb's copy holds only in-frame clones and misses some; the assay was immunoSEQ multiplex PCR. The sample shows 33,000 or so clones, around 79% of them seen only once. The material was PBMCs, obtained around atezolizumab (anti-PD-L1) treatment. The receptors originated from a man between 65 and 85 years old with urothelial cancer.

The chain links TRBV4-3 to TRBJ1-2; no reliable D call. CDR1 and CDR2 from the germline V gene are LGHNA and YSLEER. The CDR3 runs to 12 residues. Between the trimmed V and J ends, which lost 0 bases and 8 bases, there was a span of 7 bases. DNA of the CDR3: TGCGCCAGCAGCCAAGATGCGAGGGGCTACACCTTC. Translation gives CASSQDARGYTF.

The gene calls are TRBV6-1 and TRBJ1-3, with D unclear. The CDR3 is 16 amino acids. Trimming stripped 0 bases from V and 1 base from J, with 10 bases between. Germline CDR1 and CDR2: MNHNS and SASEGT. DNA of the CDR3: TGTGCCAGCAGTGAAGCGTGGACGGGATCTGGAAACACCATATATTTT. It codes for CASSEAWTGSGNTIYF.

The chain links TRBV5-4 to TRBJ2-3; D may be TRBD2 (5 bases). CDR1 is SGHNT, CDR2 YYREEE, per germline (reference sequence). The CDR3 length is 13 residues. V lost 5 bases and J lost 6, with 13 bases in between. CDR3 in amino acids: CASRSGEADTQYF. Written as DNA, the CDR3 is TGTGCCAGCAGGAGCGGAGAGGCTGATACGCAGTATTTT.

The chain joins TRBV18 to TRBJ1-4; 7 nucleotides line up with TRBD1. Germline CDR1 reads KGHSH; CDR2 reads LQKENI. The CDR3 extends over 17 amino acids. After removal of 1 base from V and 6 bases from J, the junction contained 11 bases not matched to a gene. CDR3 nucleotide sequence: TGTGCCAGCTCACCACGGGCAGGGGGAAGTTCGGATGAAAAACTGTTTTTT. Its translation is CASSPRAGGSSDEKLFF.

The chain is built from TRBV5-1 and TRBJ1-6; 9 nucleotides line up with TRBD1. CDR3 length: 15 residues. The trim removed 5 bases at V and 5 bases at J, leaving 5 bases unmatched. Germline loops: CDR1 SGHRS, CDR2 YFSETQ. CDR3 nucleotides: TGCGCCAGCAGTCGTCGACAGGGGGATAATTCACCCCTCCACTTT. Encoded protein: CASSRRQGDNSPLHF.

The chain joins TRBV4-2 to TRBJ1-4; 8 nucleotides align to TRBD1. Trimming took 3 bases from V and 7 from J; bases not matched to a gene: 7. The germline gives CDR1 LGHNA, CDR2 YNFKEQ. This CDR3 has 15 amino acids. CDR3 amino acids: CASSQGRGQAEKLFF. CDR3 DNA sequence: TGTGCCAGCAGCCAGGGTCGGGGACAGGCTGAAAAACTGTTTTTT.

V gene TRBV5-8 combines with J gene TRBJ2-5; D might be TRBD1 (6 bases). Germline assignment: CDR1 SGHTS and CDR2 YDEGEE. V lost 4 bases and J 4 bases, leaving 17 bases between the germline ends. This CDR3 is built from 15 residues. CDR3 residues: CASSPRWGRRETQYF. The CDR3 nucleotides are TGTGCCAGCAGCCCACGGTGGGGGCGACGAGAGACCCAGTACTTC.

The CDR3 loop is CASSVRSGYEQYF. In DNA form, the CDR3 reads TGCGCCAGCAGCGTCCGATCGGGCTACGAGCAGTACTTC. The V gene is TRBV4-1, the J gene TRBJ2-7; D is unresolved. This CDR3 spans 13 amino acids. Trimming cost V 5 bases and J 3 bases, with 11 bases left between them. Germline loops: CDR1 MGHRA, CDR2 YSYEKL.

The chain carries TRBV5-6 and TRBJ2-3, with D possibly matching TRBD1 (5 bases). V dropped 4 bases and J dropped 3 bases, with 9 bases sitting between them. In germline, CDR1 is SGHDT, CDR2 YYEEEE. CDR3 length equals 13 residues. The CDR3: CASSPQGTDTQYF. CDR3 DNA sequence: TGTGCCAGCAGCCCGCAGGGAACAGATACGCAGTATTTT.

The V and J genes are TRBV7-6 and TRBJ2-1; 11 bases agree with TRBD2. Germline CDR1 and CDR2: SGHVS and FNYEAQ. J lost 3 bases, V lost 1 base, and 8 bases had no gene match. There are 18 residues in the CDR3. CDR3 sequence: CASSLGGAGLADYNEQFF. CDR3 sequence (DNA): TGTGCCAGCAGCTTAGGGGGAGCGGGACTAGCGGACTACAATGAGCAGTTCTTC.

J is TRBJ1-2 and V is TRBV25-1, with unresolved D. Germline V lookup: CDR1 MGHDK, CDR2 SYGVNS. CDR3 size: 16 residues. Trimming stripped 2 bases from V and 6 bases from J, with 19 bases between. CDR3 sequence (DNA): TGTGCCAGCAGTGAACCCGGGGTGGCTCGGTTGGATGGCTACACCTTC. Encoded protein: CASSEPGVARLDGYTF.

The V gene is TRBV7-3, the J gene TRBJ2-1, with 8 positions matching TRBD1. J gave up 2 bases and V 4 bases, and 7 bases lay outside the gene matches. Germline CDR1 SGHTA, CDR2 FQGTGA. This CDR3 comprises 16 residues. The DNA of the CDR3 is TGTGCCAGCAGCTCCGCAGGGGGCGCGACCTACAATGAGCAGTTCTTC. This sequence encodes CASSSAGGATYNEQFF.

The chain is built from TRBV19 and TRBJ2-2; unclear D gene. Trimming left V 1 base short and J 5 bases short, with 8 bases between. The CDR3 runs 14 residues. Germline assignment: CDR1 LNHDA and CDR2 SQIVND (reference sequence). CDR3 nucleotide sequence: TGTGCCAGTAGTATAGGCCTCCGGACCGGGGAGCTGTTTTTT. This sequence encodes CASSIGLRTGELFF.

This chain links TRBV7-6 with TRBJ2-3; D is perhaps TRBD1 (6 bases). Germline CDR1 and CDR2: SGHVS and FNYEAQ. The length of the CDR3 is 18 residues. V lost 2 bases and J lost 3, with 21 bases in between. CDR3 coding DNA: TGTGCCAGCAGCTTAAATTTGGGGACACCCCTGGGAACAGATACGCAGTATTTT. Protein sequence: CASSLNLGTPLGTDTQYF.

V usage is TRBV7-8 and J usage is TRBJ2-7; D perhaps matches TRBD1 (5 bases). The germline V gene encodes CDR1 SGHVS and CDR2 FQNEAQ. This CDR3 comprises 12 residues. V gave up 0 bases and J gave up 6 bases, with 6 bases separating them. The CDR3: CASSLATGEQYF. The CDR3 coding sequence is TGTGCCAGCAGCTTAGCTACAGGCGAGCAGTACTTC.

The chain recombines TRBV2 with TRBJ2-1; 8 nucleotides agree with TRBD1. V shed 0 bases, J shed 9 bases, and the junction held 7 bases outside the gene matches. The CDR3 sequence is 15 residues long. The germline CDR1 and CDR2 sequences are SNHLY and FYNNEI. This CDR3 is CASSEAGTGRGEQFF. The DNA of the CDR3 is TGTGCCAGCAGTGAAGCGGGGACAGGCCGCGGTGAGCAGTTCTTC.

In its sample, this clone was seen once. Here the CDR3 reads CASKSDGYTEAFF. The CDR3 nucleotides are TGTGCCAGCAAAAGCGACGGTTACACTGAAGCTTTCTTT. The rearrangement uses TRBV14 and TRBJ1-1; no definite D call. The CDR3 is 13 amino acids. Trimming stripped 7 bases from V and 3 bases from J, with 12 bases between. The germline gives CDR1 SGHDN, CDR2 FVKESK. The entire variable domain, with the rest obtained from reference TRBV14 and TRBJ1-1, is as follows: EAGVTQFPSHSVIEKGQTVTLRCDPISGHDNLYWYRRVMGKEIKFLLHFVKESKQDESGMPNNRFLAERTGGTYSTLKVQPAELEDSGVYFCASKSDGYTEAFFGQGTRLTVV.

The chain carries TRBV19 and TRBJ1-5; D gene uncertain. The V end was cut by 2 bases, the J end by 8 bases, with 13 bases between. The germline CDR1 and CDR2 sequences are LNHDA and SQIVND (reference sequence). The CDR3 runs 14 residues. The CDR3 DNA reads as TGTGCCAGTAGTATATTACAGCGGAACGAGCCCCAGCATTTT. Its protein product is CASSILQRNEPQHF.

This clone has more than one count but fewer than ten. The chain uses TRBV27 and TRBJ1-5; tentatively, D is TRBD1 (6 bases). There are 16 residues in the CDR3. Germline assignment: CDR1 MNHEY and CDR2 SMNVEV (reference sequence). The V end was cut by 2 bases, the J end by 1 base, with 12 bases between. CDR3 nucleotides: TGTGCCAGCAGTTTACGGGGGGCCGCCAGCAATCAGCCCCAGCATTTT. Its translation: CASSLRGAASNQPQHF.

V gene TRBV20-1 combines with J gene TRBJ2-7; D gene ambiguous. CDR1 and CDR2 from the germline V gene are DFQATT and SNEGSKA (reference sequence). This CDR3 has 11 amino acids. With 2 bases removed from V and 3 bases from J, the gap between germline ends came to 5 bases. The CDR3 here is CSARNSYEQYF. In DNA, the CDR3 is TGCAGTGCTAGAAACAGCTACGAGCAGTACTTC.

The J gene is TRBJ2-7, the V gene TRBV27; 7 positions match TRBD2. The J segment lost 0 bases and the V segment lost 6 bases, leaving 14 bases of the junction unmatched. This CDR3 has 17 amino acids. Germline lookup yields CDR1 MNHEY and CDR2 SMNVEV (reference sequence). The CDR3 DNA reads TGTGCCAGCAGCTCCCCCCGGGGGGAGGGTCCCTCCTACGAGCAGTACTTC. Encoded protein: CASSSPRGEGPSYEQYF.

The V and J genes are TRBV27 and TRBJ1-1; D is unresolved. Germline V gene data show CDR1 as MNHEY and CDR2 as SMNVEV (reference sequence). V was pared by 6 bases and J by 4 bases, with 15 bases between. The CDR3 is 14 amino acids. Here the CDR3 reads CASSNPGRLTEAFF. The CDR3 DNA is TGTGCCAGCAGCAACCCTGGCAGGCTCACTGAAGCTTTCTTT.

This sequence joins TRBV29-1 and TRBJ2-3, with TRBD2 identical over 14 bases. The germline CDR1 and CDR2 sequences are SQVTM and ANQGSEA. The CDR3 sequence is 14 residues long. V lost 6 bases and J lost 7; bases outside the gene matches: 6. Here the CDR3 DNA reads TGCAGCGTCGGGACTAGCGGGGGCATGAATACGCAGTATTTT. Amino acid sequence: CSVGTSGGMNTQYF.